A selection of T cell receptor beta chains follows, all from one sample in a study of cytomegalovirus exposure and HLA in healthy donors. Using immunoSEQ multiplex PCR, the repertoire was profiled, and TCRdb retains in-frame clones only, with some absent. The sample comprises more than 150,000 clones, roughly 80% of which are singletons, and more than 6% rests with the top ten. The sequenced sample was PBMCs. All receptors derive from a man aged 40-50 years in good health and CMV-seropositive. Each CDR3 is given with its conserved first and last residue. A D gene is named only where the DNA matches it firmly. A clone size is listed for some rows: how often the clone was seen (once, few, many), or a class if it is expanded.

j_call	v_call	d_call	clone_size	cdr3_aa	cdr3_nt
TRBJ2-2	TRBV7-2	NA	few	CASSLAGTLNTGELFF	TGTGCCAGCAGCTTGGCCGGGACACTGAACACCGGGGAGCTGTTTTTT
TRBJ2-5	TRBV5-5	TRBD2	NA	CASSLGTTQETQYF	TGTGCCAGCAGTTTGGGGACTACCCAAGAGACCCAGTACTTC
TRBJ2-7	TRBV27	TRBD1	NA	CASSRQGIYEQYF	TGTGCCAGCAGTCGACAGGGGATCTACGAGCAGTACTTC
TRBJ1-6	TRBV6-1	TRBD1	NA	CASSGTGIADSPLHF	TGTGCCAGCAGTGGGACAGGGATTGCGGATTCACCCCTCCACTTT
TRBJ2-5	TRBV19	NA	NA	CASSFLGTPETQYF	TGTGCCAGTAGTTTCCTCGGGACTCCAGAGACCCAGTACTTC
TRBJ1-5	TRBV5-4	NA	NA	CASSLGGGNQPQHF	TGTGCCAGCAGCTTGGGTGGGGGGAATCAGCCCCAGCATTTT
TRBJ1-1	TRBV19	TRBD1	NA	CASSRGEVTEAFF	TGTGCCAGCAGCAGGGGGGAGGTCACTGAAGCTTTCTTT
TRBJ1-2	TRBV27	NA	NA	CASSPQGPGGYTF	TGTGCCAGCAGCCCACAGGGACCGGGGGGCTACACCTTC
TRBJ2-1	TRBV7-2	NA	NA	CASSLAPDLAYNEQFF	TGTGCCAGCAGCTTAGCGCCAGACTTGGCTTACAATGAGCAGTTCTTC
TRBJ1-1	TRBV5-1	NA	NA	CASSLSSAEAFF	TGCGCCAGCAGCTTGTCTTCAGCTGAAGCTTTCTTT
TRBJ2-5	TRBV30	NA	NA	CACGQHQETQYF	TGTGCCTGTGGACAGCACCAAGAGACCCAGTACTTC
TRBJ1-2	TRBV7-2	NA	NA	CASSLRLYGYTF	TGTGCCAGCAGCTTACGACTTTATGGCTACACCTTC
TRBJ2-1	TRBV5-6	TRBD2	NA	CASSLEAGETYNEQFF	TGTGCCAGCAGCTTGGAAGCGGGGGAGACATACAATGAGCAGTTCTTC
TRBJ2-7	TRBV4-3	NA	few	CASSDNSYEQYF	TGCGCCAGCAGCGATAACAGCTACGAGCAGTACTTC
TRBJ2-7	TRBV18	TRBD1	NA	CASSQKDRAEQYF	TGTGCCAGCTCACAAAAGGACAGGGCTGAGCAGTACTTC
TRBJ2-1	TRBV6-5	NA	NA	CASSRDFNEQFF	TGTGCCAGCAGTCGGGACTTCAATGAGCAGTTCTTC
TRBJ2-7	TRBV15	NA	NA	CATQQGSSYEQYF	TGTGCCACCCAACAGGGTTCCTCCTACGAGCAGTACTTC
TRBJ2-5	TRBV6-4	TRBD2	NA	CAISRGGQETQYF	TGTGCCATCTCACGGGGGGGCCAAGAGACCCAGTACTTC
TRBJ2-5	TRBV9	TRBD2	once	CASSVLAGIQETQYF	TGTGCCAGCAGCGTATTAGCGGGGATACAAGAGACCCAGTACTTC
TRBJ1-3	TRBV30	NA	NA	CAAGPGNTIYF	TGTGCCGCAGGTCCAGGAAACACCATATATTTT
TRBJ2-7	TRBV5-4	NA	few	CASSLGTGRSEYF	TGTGCCAGCAGCTTGGGAACAGGGCGAAGTGAGTACTTC
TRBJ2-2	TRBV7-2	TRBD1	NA	CAIGRGLDTGELFF	TGTGCCATCGGAAGGGGGCTGGACACCGGGGAGCTGTTTTTT
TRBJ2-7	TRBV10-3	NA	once	CAISFEEKQYF	TGTGCCATCAGTTTCGAGGAAAAGCAGTACTTC
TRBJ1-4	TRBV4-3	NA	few	CASSLTAGAYNEKLFF	TGCGCCAGCAGCCTTACTGCGGGGGCTTATAATGAAAAACTGTTTTTT
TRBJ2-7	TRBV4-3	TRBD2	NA	CASSQTSGGVNEQYF	TGCGCCAGCAGCCAGACTAGCGGGGGGGTGAACGAGCAGTACTTC
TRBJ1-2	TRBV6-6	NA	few	CASSFDPRFYGYTF	TGTGCCAGCAGTTTCGATCCGAGGTTCTATGGCTACACCTTC
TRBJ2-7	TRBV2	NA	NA	CASRRDRALGGEQYF	TGTGCCAGCAGGCGTGACAGGGCACTCGGGGGCGAGCAGTACTTC
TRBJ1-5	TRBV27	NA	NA	CASSRGGGRNQPQHF	TGTGCCAGCAGTCGGGGCGGGGGAAGAAATCAGCCCCAGCATTTT
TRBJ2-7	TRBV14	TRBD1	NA	CASSFGQGQSYEQYF	TGTGCCAGCAGCTTTGGACAGGGACAATCCTACGAGCAGTACTTC
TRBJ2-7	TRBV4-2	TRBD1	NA	CASSQEDRGLNEQYF	TGTGCCAGCAGCCAAGAGGACAGGGGGCTCAACGAGCAGTACTTC
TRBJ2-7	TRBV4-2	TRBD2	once	CASSNQPVGGGETYEQYF	TGTGCCAGCAGCAATCAACCTGTGGGGGGGGGTGAGACCTACGAGCAGTACTTC
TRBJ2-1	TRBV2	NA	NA	CASHEGYIREQFF	TGTGCCAGCCACGAGGGATATATCCGTGAGCAGTTCTTC
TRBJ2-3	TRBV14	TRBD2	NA	CASSQVKLARDTQYF	TGTGCCAGCAGCCAAGTTAAACTAGCGAGAGATACGCAGTATTTT
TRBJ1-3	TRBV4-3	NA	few	CASSQDRGPGNTIYF	TGCGCCAGCAGCCAAGACAGGGGTCCTGGAAACACCATATATTTT
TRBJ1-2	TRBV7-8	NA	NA	CASSLAEGYGYTF	TGTGCCAGCAGCCTTGCGGAGGGGTACGGCTACACCTTC
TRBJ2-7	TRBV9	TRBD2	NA	CASSVGLAGHEQYF	TGTGCCAGCAGCGTAGGACTAGCGGGCCACGAGCAGTACTTC
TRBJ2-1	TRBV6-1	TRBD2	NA	CASSERGLALYNEQFF	TGTGCCAGCAGTGAGCGGGGACTAGCGCTTTACAATGAGCAGTTCTTC
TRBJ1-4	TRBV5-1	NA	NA	CASSFKGMDEKLFF	TGCGCCAGCAGCTTCAAGGGGATGGATGAAAAACTGTTTTTT
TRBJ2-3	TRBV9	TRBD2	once	CASSLSGGTDTQYF	TGTGCCAGCAGCCTTAGCGGGGGCACAGATACGCAGTATTTT
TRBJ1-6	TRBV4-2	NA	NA	CASSREGGSYNSPLHF	TGTGCCAGCAGCCGGGAAGGGGGCTCCTATAATTCACCCCTCCACTTT
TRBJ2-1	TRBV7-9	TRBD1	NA	CASRPQGRGVNEQFF	TGTGCCAGCAGGCCACAGGGGAGAGGGGTTAATGAGCAGTTCTTC
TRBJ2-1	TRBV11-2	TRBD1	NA	CASSLQGPNSYNEQFF	TGTGCCAGCAGCCTACAGGGGCCAAACTCCTACAATGAGCAGTTCTTC
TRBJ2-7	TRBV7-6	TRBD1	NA	CASSLDFGQAYEQYF	TGTGCCAGCAGCTTAGATTTTGGACAGGCCTACGAGCAGTACTTC
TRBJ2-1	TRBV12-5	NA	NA	CASSSADEQFF	TGTGCTAGTTCTAGCGCTGATGAGCAGTTCTTC
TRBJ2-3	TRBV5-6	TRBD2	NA	CASSVSSGASTDTQYF	TGTGCCAGCAGCGTGAGTAGCGGGGCGAGCACAGATACGCAGTATTTT
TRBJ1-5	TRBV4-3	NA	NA	CASSQEGQGSWPQHF	TGCGCCAGCAGCCAAGAGGGCCAGGGGTCTTGGCCCCAGCATTTT
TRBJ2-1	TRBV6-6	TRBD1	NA	CATCRDRVTNEQFF	TGTGCCACGTGCCGGGACAGGGTTACAAATGAGCAGTTCTTC
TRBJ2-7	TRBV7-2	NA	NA	CASSSPRGSTYEQYF	TGTGCCAGCAGCTCACCCAGGGGCAGTACCTACGAGCAGTACTTC
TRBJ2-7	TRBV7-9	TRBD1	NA	CASSSAGGWDEQYF	TGTGCCAGCAGCTCGGCAGGGGGCTGGGACGAGCAGTACTTC
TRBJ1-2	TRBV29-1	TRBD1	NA	CSVGQGIGLYYGYTF	TGCAGCGTTGGACAGGGCATCGGACTTTACTATGGCTACACCTTC
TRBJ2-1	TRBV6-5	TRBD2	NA	CASSYFGGYEQFF	TGTGCCAGCAGTTACTTCGGGGGGTATGAGCAGTTCTTC
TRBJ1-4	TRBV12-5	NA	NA	CASGPLTGTTSTNEKLFF	TGTGCTAGTGGTCCTCTGACAGGCACAACCTCAACTAATGAAAAACTGTTTTTT
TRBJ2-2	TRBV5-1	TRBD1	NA	CASSLARGQGGELFF	TGCGCCAGCAGCTTGGCTAGGGGGCAAGGCGGGGAGCTGTTTTTT
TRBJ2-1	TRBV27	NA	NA	CASSLPSSSYNEQFF	TGTGCCAGCAGTTTACCCTCGAGCTCCTACAATGAGCAGTTCTTC